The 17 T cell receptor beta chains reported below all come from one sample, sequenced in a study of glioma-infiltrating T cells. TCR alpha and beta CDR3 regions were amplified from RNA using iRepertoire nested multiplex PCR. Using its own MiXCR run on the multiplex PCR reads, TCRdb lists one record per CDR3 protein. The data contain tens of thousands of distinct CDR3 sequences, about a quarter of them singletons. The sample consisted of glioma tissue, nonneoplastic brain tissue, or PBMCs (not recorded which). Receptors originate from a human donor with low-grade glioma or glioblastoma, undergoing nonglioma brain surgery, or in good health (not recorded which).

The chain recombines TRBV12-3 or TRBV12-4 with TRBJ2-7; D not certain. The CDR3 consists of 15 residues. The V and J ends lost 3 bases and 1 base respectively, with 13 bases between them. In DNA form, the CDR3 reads TGTGCCAGCAGTTTTACAGCAGGCGTGTCCTACGAGCAGTACTTC. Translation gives CASSFTAGVSYEQYF.

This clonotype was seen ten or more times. The CDR3 loop is CSALGETQYF. CDR3 DNA: TGCAGTGCTCTCGGAGAGACCCAGTACTTC. This chain connects TRBV20-1 to TRBJ2-5; D unresolved. V gave up 5 bases and J gave up 4 bases, with 5 bases separating them. The CDR3 is made up of 10 amino acids. The germline CDR1 and CDR2 sequences are DFQATT and SNEGSKA (reference sequence).

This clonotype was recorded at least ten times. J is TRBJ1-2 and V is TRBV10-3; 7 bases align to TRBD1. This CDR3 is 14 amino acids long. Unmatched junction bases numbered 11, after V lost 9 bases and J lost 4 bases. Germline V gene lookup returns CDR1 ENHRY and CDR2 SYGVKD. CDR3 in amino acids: CAMGTEGDLYGYTF. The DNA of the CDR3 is TGTGCCATGGGGACAGAGGGGGACCTCTATGGCTACACCTTC.

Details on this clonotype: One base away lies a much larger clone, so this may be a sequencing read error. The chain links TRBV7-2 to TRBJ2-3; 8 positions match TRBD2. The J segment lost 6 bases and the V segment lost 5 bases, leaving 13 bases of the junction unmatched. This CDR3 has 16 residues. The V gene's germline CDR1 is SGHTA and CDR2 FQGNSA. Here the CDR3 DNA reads TGTGCCAGCAGCCCAGCCGGACTAGCTGGTCTGGATACGCAGTATTTT. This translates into CASSPAGLAGLDTQYF.

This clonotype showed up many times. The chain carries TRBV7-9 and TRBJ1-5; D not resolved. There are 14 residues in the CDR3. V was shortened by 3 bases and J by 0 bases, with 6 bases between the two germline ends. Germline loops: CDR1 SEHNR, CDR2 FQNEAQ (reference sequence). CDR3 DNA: TGTGCCAGCAGCTTCACAGATAGCAATCAGCCCCAGCATTTT. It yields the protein CASSFTDSNQPQHF.

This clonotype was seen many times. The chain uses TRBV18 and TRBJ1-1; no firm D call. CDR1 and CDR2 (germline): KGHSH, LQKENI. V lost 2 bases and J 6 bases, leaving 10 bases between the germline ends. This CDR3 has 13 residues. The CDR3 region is CASSPGSGAEAFF. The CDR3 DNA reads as TGTGCCAGCTCACCAGGGTCCGGGGCTGAAGCTTTCTTT.

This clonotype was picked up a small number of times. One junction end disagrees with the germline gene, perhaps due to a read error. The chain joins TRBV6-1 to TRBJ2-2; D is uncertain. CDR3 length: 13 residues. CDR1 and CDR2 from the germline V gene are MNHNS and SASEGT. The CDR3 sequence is CASIKPGTRELFF. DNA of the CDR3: TGTGCCAGCATCAAACCCGGCACCAGGGAGCTGTTTTTT.

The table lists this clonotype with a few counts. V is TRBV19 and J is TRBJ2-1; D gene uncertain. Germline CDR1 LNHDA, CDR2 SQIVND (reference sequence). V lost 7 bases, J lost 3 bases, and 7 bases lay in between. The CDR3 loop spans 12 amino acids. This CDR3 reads CASKTLYNEQFF. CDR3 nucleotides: TGTGCCAGTAAGACTCTCTACAATGAGCAGTTCTTC.

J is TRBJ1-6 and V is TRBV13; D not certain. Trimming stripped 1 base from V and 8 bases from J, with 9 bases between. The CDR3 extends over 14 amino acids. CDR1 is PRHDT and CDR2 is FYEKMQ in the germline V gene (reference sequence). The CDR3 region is CASSLEERDSPLHF. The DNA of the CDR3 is TGTGCCAGCAGCTTAGAAGAGCGCGATTCACCCCTCCACTTT. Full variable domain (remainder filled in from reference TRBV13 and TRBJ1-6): AAGVIQSPRHLIKEKRETATLKCYPIPRHDTVYWYQQGPGQDPQFLISFYEKMQSDKGSIPDRFSAQQFSDYHSELNMSSLELGDSALYFCASSLEERDSPLHFGNGTRLTVT.

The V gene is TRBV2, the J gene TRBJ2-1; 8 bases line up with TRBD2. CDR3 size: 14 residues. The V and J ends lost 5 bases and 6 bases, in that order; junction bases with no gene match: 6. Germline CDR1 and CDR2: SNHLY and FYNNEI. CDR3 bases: TGTGCCAGCAGTCATCGGGGGGGCCGCAATGAGCAGTTCTTC. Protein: CASSHRGGRNEQFF.

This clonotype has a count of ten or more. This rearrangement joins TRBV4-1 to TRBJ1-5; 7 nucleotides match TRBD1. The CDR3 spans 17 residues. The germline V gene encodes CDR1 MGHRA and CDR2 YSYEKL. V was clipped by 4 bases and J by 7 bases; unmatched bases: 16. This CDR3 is CASSRTVVRGRGQPQHF. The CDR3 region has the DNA TGCGCCAGCAGCCGCACGGTGGTAAGGGGGCGAGGGCAGCCCCAGCATTTT.

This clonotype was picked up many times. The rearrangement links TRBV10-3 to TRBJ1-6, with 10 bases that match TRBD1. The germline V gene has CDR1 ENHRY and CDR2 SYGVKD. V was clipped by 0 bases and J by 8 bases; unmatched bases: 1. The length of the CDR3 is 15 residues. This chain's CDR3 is CAISESGQGYSPLHF. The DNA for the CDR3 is TGTGCCATCAGTGAGTCGGGACAGGGGTATTCACCCCTCCACTTT.

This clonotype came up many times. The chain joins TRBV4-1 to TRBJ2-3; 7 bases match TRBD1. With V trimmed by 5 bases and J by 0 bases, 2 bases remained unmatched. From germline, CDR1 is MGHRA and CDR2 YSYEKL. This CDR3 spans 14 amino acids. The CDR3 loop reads CASSGQESTDTQYF. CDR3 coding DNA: TGCGCCAGCAGCGGACAGGAGAGCACAGATACGCAGTATTTT.

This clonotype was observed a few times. The CDR3 loop reads CASSQEVYGYTF. The DNA for the CDR3 is TGTGCCAGCAGCCAAGAAGTTTATGGCTACACCTTC. This rearrangement joins TRBV3-1 to TRBJ1-2; D is unclear. CDR3 length: 12 amino acids. Trimming stripped 0 bases from V and 5 bases from J, with 4 bases between. Germline loops: CDR1 LGHDT, CDR2 YNNKEL (reference sequence).

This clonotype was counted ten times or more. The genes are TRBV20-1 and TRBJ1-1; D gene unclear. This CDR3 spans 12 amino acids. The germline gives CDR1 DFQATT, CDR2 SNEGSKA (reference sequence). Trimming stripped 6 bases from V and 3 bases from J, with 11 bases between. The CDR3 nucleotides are TGCAGTGCGCGGAGGCTGGACACTGAAGCTTTCTTT. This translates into CSARRLDTEAFF.

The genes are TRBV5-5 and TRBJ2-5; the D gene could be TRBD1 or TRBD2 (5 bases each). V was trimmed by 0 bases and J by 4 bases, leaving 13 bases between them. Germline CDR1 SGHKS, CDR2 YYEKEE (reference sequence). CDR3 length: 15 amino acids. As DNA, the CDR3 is TGTGCCAGCAGCTTGGGGCCAGGGACCCGAGAGACCCAGTACTTC. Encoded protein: CASSLGPGTRETQYF.

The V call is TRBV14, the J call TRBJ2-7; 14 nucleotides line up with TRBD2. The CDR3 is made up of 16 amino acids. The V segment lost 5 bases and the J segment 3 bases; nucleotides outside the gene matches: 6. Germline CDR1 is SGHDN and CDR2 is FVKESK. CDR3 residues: CASSEGLAGAIYEQYF. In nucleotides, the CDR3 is TGTGCCAGCAGCGAGGGACTAGCGGGAGCTATCTACGAGCAGTACTTC.